What follows is one T cell receptor beta chain and its context. This sample was taken from a study of blood T cell repertoires in COVID-19. Study summary: Sites in the United States, Italy and Spain provided acute and convalescent COVID-19 samples. PBMCs, B-cell-depleted T cells, or T cells were the source of the cDNA or gDNA that made up the material.

Source study methods: Cell counts per sample came from amplifying reference gene primers. Method: immunoSEQ multiplex PCR; TCRdb's copy keeps in-frame clones and lacks some. The DNA gave D and trimming, while V, J and clone size come from that table. The table shows roughly 40,000 clones, with 90% to 95% occurring only once. V was clipped by 6 bases and J by 0 bases; unmatched bases: 10. The length of the CDR3 is 16 residues. Germline CDR1 reads SGHTA; CDR2 reads FQGNSA. The chain has TRBV7-2 and TRBJ1-1; 7 bases are a match to TRBD1. The sample comprised peripheral blood. The TCR comes from a human donor in a cohort sampled during active COVID-19. CDR3: CASRPNPTGVNTEAFF. CDR3 coding DNA: TGTGCCAGCAGGCCAAACCCAACAGGGGTGAACACTGAAGCTTTCTTT.